This T cell receptor (beta chain) was profiled in a study of blood T cell repertoires in COVID-19 (dated by TCRdb to 2018 to 2020). Study-level background: Samples from collaborators originated in the United States, Italy and Spain and spanned both the acute and convalescent phases of COVID-19. HLA class I and class II types, where available, came from metadata supplied by the sample provider rather than from assay-based typing. The dataset comprised deeply sampled blood TCRbeta repertoires from subjects exposed to, actively infected with, or recovered from COVID-19. Samples came from the ongoing ImmuneRACE study (first 160 participants) plus 1,254 subjects from 6 global collaborators. The material from the prospective study consisted of cDNA or gDNA derived from T cells, B-cell-depleted T cells, or PBMCs. Nearly every sample came with metadata listing a de-identified subject ID, COVID-19 status, age in years and sex. The repertoires were released in a freely available public database meant as a resource for research on the immune response to SARS-CoV-2.

The CDR3 covers 15 residues, taking in both the cysteine and the phenylalanine. Only the CDR3 DNA is retained, 45 bases long and in frame from the first base. The germline V gene specifies SGDLS as CDR1 and YYNGEE as CDR2. For this chain, trimming is 0 bases at the V end and 4 bases at the J end, and the number of junction bases without a gene match is 5. Broad study findings and their caveats: The amount of clinical and demographic metadata varied by source and participant and was provided uncurated.

Each collaborating institution followed its own protocols to collect whole blood in K2EDTA tubes. For TCRbeta analysis, collaborators shipped samples in one of three forms: frozen whole blood, isolated PBMCs, or DNA extracted from either of those sample types. TCRbeta CDR3 regions were amplified from genomic DNA by means of the immunoSEQ Assay, a bias-controlled multiplex PCR. The paper's data handling went like this. The number of nucleated cells in each sample was estimated from the amplification of reference gene primers within the assay. To quantify the absolute abundance of each unique TCRbeta CDR3 rearrangement, sequence reads were collapsed and filtered. For each sample, productive Simpson clonality was calculated as the square root of Simpson's diversity index over productive rearrangements. This is the immuneACCESS table as TCRdb keeps it, with only in-frame sequences that have V and J called. A part of the clones is gone; compared with another copy, unresolved V genes explain less than half, and the rest is unexplained. V and J calls plus clone size are reproduced from that table; the DNA served to infer D and trimming. In all, the sample holds around 30,000 clones, and approximately 82% of those were seen once. More than 10% of the sample comes from the top ten.

As to this clone: No cognate antigen has been identified for it. The sample holds no much larger clone one base away, and base qualities are not on file. Other DNA sequences from this sample encode an identical CDR3 as well.

The V and J segments used are TRBV9 and TRBJ2-5, and TRBD1 aligns with 8 junction nucleotides. Source material: peripheral blood. The sequence came from a human donor in a cohort sampled during active COVID-19. The CDR3 protein: CASSVDPGGRETQYF. The DNA sequence is TGTGCCAGCAGCGTAGACCCAGGGGGCAGAGAGACCCAGTACTTC.